These T cell receptor beta chains were read from a single sample in a study of monozygotic twins with inflammatory bowel disease. TCRdb re-called the 5' RACE reads and catalogs CDR3 proteins one per entry, DNA excluded. This listing includes tens of thousands of distinct CDR3 sequences. The sequenced sample was blood. The receptors stem from a human donor with ulcerative colitis or Crohn's disease, or a healthy co-twin of an affected twin (not recorded which). Both conserved end residues are part of each CDR3. Each record gives: J gene, CDR3 length, V gene, CDR3 protein.

J gene: TRBJ1-5; CDR3 length: 14; V gene: TRBV6-2/TRBV6-3; CDR3 protein: CASSPPDTYQPQHF
J gene: TRBJ2-7; CDR3 length: 15; V gene: TRBV5-1; CDR3 protein: CASSLEPTESYEQYF
J gene: TRBJ2-1; CDR3 length: 13; V gene: TRBV7-2; CDR3 protein: CASSLGWRNEQFF
J gene: TRBJ2-2; CDR3 length: 14; V gene: TRBV29-1; CDR3 protein: CSVVSGSVAGELFF
J gene: TRBJ2-5; CDR3 length: 14; V gene: TRBV28; CDR3 protein: CASSSPPVQETQYF
J gene: TRBJ2-7; CDR3 length: 15; V gene: TRBV7-2; CDR3 protein: CASSFPAGPTYEQYF
J gene: TRBJ1-2; CDR3 length: 12; V gene: TRBV30; CDR3 protein: CAWIGGGKGYTF
J gene: TRBJ2-7; CDR3 length: 13; V gene: TRBV2; CDR3 protein: CASSSGPAWQQYF
J gene: TRBJ1-2; CDR3 length: 13; V gene: TRBV20-1; CDR3 protein: CSARLAGGYGYTF
J gene: TRBJ2-7; CDR3 length: 14; V gene: TRBV30; CDR3 protein: CAWGTGTVAYEQYF
J gene: TRBJ2-1; CDR3 length: 14; V gene: TRBV20-1; CDR3 protein: CSAVGQRAYNEQFF
J gene: TRBJ2-1; CDR3 length: 16; V gene: TRBV11-2; CDR3 protein: CASSPSGRATYNEQFF
J gene: TRBJ2-1; CDR3 length: 13; V gene: TRBV7-6; CDR3 protein: CASSSHRGGEQFF
J gene: TRBJ2-5; CDR3 length: 14; V gene: TRBV7-6; CDR3 protein: CASSLGGPKETQYF
J gene: TRBJ2-1; CDR3 length: 13; V gene: TRBV27; CDR3 protein: CASSSTGLLQQFF
J gene: TRBJ1-1; CDR3 length: 14; V gene: TRBV12-3/TRBV12-4; CDR3 protein: CASTPGHANTEAFF
J gene: TRBJ2-1; CDR3 length: 13; V gene: TRBV15; CDR3 protein: CATSGRHDNEQFF
J gene: TRBJ2-7; CDR3 length: 12; V gene: TRBV5-5; CDR3 protein: CATGGTTYEQYF
J gene: TRBJ2-2; CDR3 length: 14; V gene: TRBV7-9; CDR3 protein: CASSSRGETGELFF
J gene: TRBJ2-7; CDR3 length: 15; V gene: TRBV5-6; CDR3 protein: CASSSGIWGSYEQYF
J gene: TRBJ2-3; CDR3 length: 14; V gene: TRBV19; CDR3 protein: CASSPGLVPDTQYF
J gene: TRBJ2-1; CDR3 length: 17; V gene: TRBV10-3; CDR3 protein: CAISEVSGGLVSNEQFF
J gene: TRBJ2-5; CDR3 length: 12; V gene: TRBV20-1; CDR3 protein: CSLATSIETQYF
J gene: TRBJ2-1; CDR3 length: 14; V gene: TRBV7-2; CDR3 protein: CASSFLAGGGVEFF
J gene: TRBJ1-2; CDR3 length: 12; V gene: TRBV3-1; CDR3 protein: CASSQLARGYTF
J gene: TRBJ2-2; CDR3 length: 16; V gene: TRBV7-9; CDR3 protein: CASSLERAVGTGELFF
J gene: TRBJ2-5; CDR3 length: 12; V gene: TRBV20-1; CDR3 protein: CSADQGFETQYF
J gene: TRBJ2-7; CDR3 length: 13; V gene: TRBV6-5; CDR3 protein: CASSRGGWYEQYF
J gene: TRBJ2-3; CDR3 length: 14; V gene: TRBV5-1; CDR3 protein: CASSSGPEGVTQYF
J gene: TRBJ1-2; CDR3 length: 13; V gene: TRBV20-1; CDR3 protein: CSAPGPANYGYTF
J gene: TRBJ2-7; CDR3 length: 15; V gene: TRBV19; CDR3 protein: CASSLAGPSRNEQYF
J gene: TRBJ1-1; CDR3 length: 14; V gene: TRBV5-1; CDR3 protein: CASSLATGTTEAFF
J gene: TRBJ2-7; CDR3 length: 15; V gene: TRBV27; CDR3 protein: CASQGLGLPSYEQYF
J gene: TRBJ1-4; CDR3 length: 14; V gene: TRBV6-6; CDR3 protein: CASSYGGVDGELFF
J gene: TRBJ2-3; CDR3 length: 21; V gene: TRBV20-1; CDR3 protein: CSARPRVLGTSGTLRTDTQYF
J gene: TRBJ1-4; CDR3 length: 15; V gene: TRBV4-2; CDR3 protein: CASSQDYRQGEKLFF
J gene: TRBJ2-7; CDR3 length: 16; V gene: TRBV5-1; CDR3 protein: CASSSGQGHPSYEQYF
J gene: TRBJ1-1; CDR3 length: 14; V gene: TRBV5-1; CDR3 protein: CASSLPRGDTEAFF
J gene: TRBJ1-1; CDR3 length: 15; V gene: TRBV7-9; CDR3 protein: CASSAQGIMNTEAFF
J gene: TRBJ2-5; CDR3 length: 12; V gene: TRBV5-1; CDR3 protein: CASSFLGETQYF
J gene: TRBJ1-1; CDR3 length: 12; V gene: TRBV29-1; CDR3 protein: CSVDDRWAEAFF
J gene: TRBJ1-2; CDR3 length: 14; V gene: TRBV20-1; CDR3 protein: CSAISGQHNYGYTF
J gene: TRBJ1-4; CDR3 length: 15; V gene: TRBV15; CDR3 protein: CATSRGIATNEKLFF
J gene: TRBJ1-1; CDR3 length: 15; V gene: TRBV20-1; CDR3 protein: CSARPITQGGAEAFF
J gene: TRBJ2-1; CDR3 length: 13; V gene: TRBV7-8; CDR3 protein: CASSLNTQREQFF
J gene: TRBJ1-2; CDR3 length: 14; V gene: TRBV19; CDR3 protein: CASSSPQGADGYTF
J gene: TRBJ1-1; CDR3 length: 14; V gene: TRBV12-3/TRBV12-4; CDR3 protein: CASSLRTISAEAFF
J gene: TRBJ1-2; CDR3 length: 15; V gene: TRBV19; CDR3 protein: CASSGGRLPPYGYTF
J gene: TRBJ1-3; CDR3 length: 14; V gene: TRBV6-1; CDR3 protein: CASSDATGANTIYF
J gene: TRBJ2-5; CDR3 length: 11; V gene: TRBV2; CDR3 protein: CASSRQETQYF
J gene: TRBJ1-1; CDR3 length: 15; V gene: TRBV20-1; CDR3 protein: CSARGGATGRTEAFF
J gene: TRBJ2-7; CDR3 length: 14; V gene: TRBV20-1; CDR3 protein: CSARDPYQVYEQYF
J gene: TRBJ2-2; CDR3 length: 15; V gene: TRBV10-3; CDR3 protein: CAINEDSANTGELFF
J gene: TRBJ2-1; CDR3 length: 17; V gene: TRBV4-1; CDR3 protein: CASSQVDMGFAYNEQFF
J gene: TRBJ2-5; CDR3 length: 15; V gene: TRBV7-2; CDR3 protein: CASSSFGRDRETQYF
J gene: TRBJ1-1; CDR3 length: 15; V gene: TRBV7-2; CDR3 protein: CASSLGGTMNTEAFF
J gene: TRBJ2-7; CDR3 length: 14; V gene: TRBV7-2; CDR3 protein: CASTRIGGRSEQYF
J gene: TRBJ2-5; CDR3 length: 16; V gene: TRBV7-2; CDR3 protein: CASSPGYRPQGAPQYF
J gene: TRBJ1-5; CDR3 length: 13; V gene: TRBV12-3/TRBV12-4; CDR3 protein: CASSSHRNQPQHF